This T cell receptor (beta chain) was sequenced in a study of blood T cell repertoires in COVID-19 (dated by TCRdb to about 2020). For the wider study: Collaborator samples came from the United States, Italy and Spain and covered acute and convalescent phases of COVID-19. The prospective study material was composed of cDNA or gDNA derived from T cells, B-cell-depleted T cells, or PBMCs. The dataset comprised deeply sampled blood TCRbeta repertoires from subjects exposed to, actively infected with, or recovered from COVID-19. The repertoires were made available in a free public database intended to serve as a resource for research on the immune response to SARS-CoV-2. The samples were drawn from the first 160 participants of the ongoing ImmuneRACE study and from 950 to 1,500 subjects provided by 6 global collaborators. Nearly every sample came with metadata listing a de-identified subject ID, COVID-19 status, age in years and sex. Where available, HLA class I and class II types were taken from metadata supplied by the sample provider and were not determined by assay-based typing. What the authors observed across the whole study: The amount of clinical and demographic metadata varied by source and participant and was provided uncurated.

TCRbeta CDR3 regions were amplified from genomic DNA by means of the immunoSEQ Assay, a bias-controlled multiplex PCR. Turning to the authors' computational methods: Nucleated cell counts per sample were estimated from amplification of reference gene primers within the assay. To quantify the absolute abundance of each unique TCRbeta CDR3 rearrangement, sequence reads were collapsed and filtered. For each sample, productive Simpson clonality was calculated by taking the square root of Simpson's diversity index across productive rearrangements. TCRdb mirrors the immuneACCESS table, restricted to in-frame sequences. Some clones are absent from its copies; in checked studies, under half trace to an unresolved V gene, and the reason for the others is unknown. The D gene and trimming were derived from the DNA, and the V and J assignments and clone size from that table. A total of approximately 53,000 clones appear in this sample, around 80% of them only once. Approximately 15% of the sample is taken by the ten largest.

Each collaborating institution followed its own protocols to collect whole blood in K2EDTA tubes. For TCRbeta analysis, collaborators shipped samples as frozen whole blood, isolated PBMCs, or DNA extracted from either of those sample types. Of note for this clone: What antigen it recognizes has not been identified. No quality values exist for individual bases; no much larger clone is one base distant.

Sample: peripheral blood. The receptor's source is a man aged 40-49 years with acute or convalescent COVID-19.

This receptor carries the CDR3 CATSRGQPSNQPQHF. The sequenced DNA is TGTGCCACCAGCAGAGGACAGCCTAGCAATCAGCCCCAGCATTTT. The chain uses TRBV15 and TRBJ1-5; TRBD1 is a possible D gene, resting on 5 matching bases. According to the germline V gene (reference sequence), CDR1 reads LNHNV and CDR2 reads YYDKDF. At the junction V is shortened by 1 base and J by 0 bases, with 7 bases in between. The CDR3 goes from the cysteine to the phenylalanine over 15 residues. Kept here is only the CDR3 DNA, which spans 45 bases and is read in frame from base 1.